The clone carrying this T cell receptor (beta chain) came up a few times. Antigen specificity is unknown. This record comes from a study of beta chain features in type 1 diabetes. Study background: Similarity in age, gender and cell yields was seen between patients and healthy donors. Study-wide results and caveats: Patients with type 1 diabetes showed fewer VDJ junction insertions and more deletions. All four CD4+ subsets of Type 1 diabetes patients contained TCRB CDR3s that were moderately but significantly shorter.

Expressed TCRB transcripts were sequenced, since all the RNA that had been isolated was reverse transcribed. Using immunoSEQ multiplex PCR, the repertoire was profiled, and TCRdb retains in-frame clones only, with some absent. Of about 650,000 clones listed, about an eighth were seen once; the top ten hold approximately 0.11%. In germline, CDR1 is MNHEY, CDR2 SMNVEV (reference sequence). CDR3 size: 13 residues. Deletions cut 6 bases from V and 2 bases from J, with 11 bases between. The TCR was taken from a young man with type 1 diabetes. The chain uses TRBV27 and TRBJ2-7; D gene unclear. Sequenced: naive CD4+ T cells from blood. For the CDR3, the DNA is TGTGCCAGCAGAAGGACCCCAGCCTACGAGCAGTACTTC. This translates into CASRRTPAYEQYF.